What follows are 3 T cell receptor beta chains derived from one specimen sequenced in a study of cytomegalovirus exposure and HLA in healthy donors (TCRdb year 2017). To prepare the library, the immunoSEQ multiplex PCR assay was applied. The multiplex PCR relied on a mix of 60 forward primers for TCR Vbeta segments and 13 reverse primers for TCR Jbeta segments. Imported from immuneACCESS, the table was reduced by TCRdb to in-frame sequences with V and J called. These copies leave out some clones; in studies compared against another copy, an unresolved V gene accounts for under half, and the cause of the remainder is not known. Recorded for this sample are approximately 170,000 clones; around 78% of them occurred a single time. Roughly 0.76% of the sample belongs to the ten largest clones. The sequenced material came from PBMCs. The receptors stem from a female donor in good health and CMV-seronegative.

This chain uses TRBV18 with TRBJ2-6, with 7 bases aligning to TRBD1. V shed 3 bases and J 0 bases; nucleotides not matched to a gene: 5. The germline V gene has CDR1 KGHSH and CDR2 LQKENI. CDR3 size: 17 residues. This CDR3 is CASSPGTAYSGANVLTF. The DNA for the CDR3 is TGTGCCAGCTCACCCGGGACAGCCTACTCTGGGGCCAACGTCCTGACTTTC.

This clone was counted a few times. The chain links TRBV9 to TRBJ2-2; D gene unclear. CDR1 and CDR2 from the germline V gene are SGDLS and YYNGEE. CDR3 length: 14 residues. V shed 0 bases and J shed 2 bases, with 5 bases lying between them. The CDR3 sequence: CASSVVPNTGELFF. The CDR3 DNA is TGTGCCAGCAGCGTAGTCCCTAACACCGGGGAGCTGTTTTTT.

The rearrangement links TRBV4-1 to TRBJ1-1, with D maybe TRBD1 (6 bases). CDR1 is MGHRA, CDR2 YSYEKL, per germline. CDR3 size: 15 residues. V was cut by 2 bases and J by 6 bases, with 16 bases left in between. CDR3 region: CASSQSPGTLPEAFF. As DNA, the CDR3 is TGCGCCAGCAGCCAAAGCCCCGGGACACTTCCTGAAGCTTTCTTT.